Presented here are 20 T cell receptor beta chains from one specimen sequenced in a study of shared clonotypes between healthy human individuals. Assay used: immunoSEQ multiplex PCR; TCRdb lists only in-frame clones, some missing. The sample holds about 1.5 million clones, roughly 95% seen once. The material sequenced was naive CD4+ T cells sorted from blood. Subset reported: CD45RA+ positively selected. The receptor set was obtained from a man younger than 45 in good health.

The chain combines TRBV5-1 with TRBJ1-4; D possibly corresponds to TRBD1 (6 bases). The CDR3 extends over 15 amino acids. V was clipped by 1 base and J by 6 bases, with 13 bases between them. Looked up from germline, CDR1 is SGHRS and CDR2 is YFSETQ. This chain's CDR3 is CASSLTGFGDEKLFF. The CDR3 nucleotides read TGCGCCAGCAGCTTGACAGGGTTCGGGGATGAAAAACTGTTTTTT.

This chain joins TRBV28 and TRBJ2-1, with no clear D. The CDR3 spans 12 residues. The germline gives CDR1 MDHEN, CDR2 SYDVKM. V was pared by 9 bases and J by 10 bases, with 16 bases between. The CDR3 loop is CARRARLSEQFF. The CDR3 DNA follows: TGTGCCAGGAGAGCCAGACTTTCCGAGCAGTTCTTC.

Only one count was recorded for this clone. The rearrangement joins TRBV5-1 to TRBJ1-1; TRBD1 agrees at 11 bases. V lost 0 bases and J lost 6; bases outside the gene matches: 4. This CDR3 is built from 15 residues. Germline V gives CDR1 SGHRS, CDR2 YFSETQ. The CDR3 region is CASSLDGQGAPEAFF. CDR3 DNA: TGCGCCAGCAGCTTGGATGGACAGGGGGCACCTGAAGCTTTCTTT.

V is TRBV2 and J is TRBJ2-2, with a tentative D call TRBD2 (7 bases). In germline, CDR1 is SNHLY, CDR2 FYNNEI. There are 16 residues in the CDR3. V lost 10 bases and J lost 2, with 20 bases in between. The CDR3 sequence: CATPRGGGFNTGELFF. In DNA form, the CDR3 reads TGTGCCACCCCGAGGGGGGGAGGCTTCAACACCGGGGAGCTGTTTTTT.

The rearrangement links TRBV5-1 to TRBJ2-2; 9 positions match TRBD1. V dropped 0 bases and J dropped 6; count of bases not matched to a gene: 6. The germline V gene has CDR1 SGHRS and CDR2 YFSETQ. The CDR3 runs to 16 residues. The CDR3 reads CASSLGTGTGSGELFF. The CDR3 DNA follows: TGCGCCAGCAGCTTGGGAACCGGGACAGGGTCCGGGGAGCTGTTTTTT.

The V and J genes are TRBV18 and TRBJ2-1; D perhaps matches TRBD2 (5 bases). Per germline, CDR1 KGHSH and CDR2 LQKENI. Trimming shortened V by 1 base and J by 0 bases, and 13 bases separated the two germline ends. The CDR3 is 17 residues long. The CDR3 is CASSPQSGANSYNEQFF. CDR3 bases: TGTGCCAGCTCACCACAGAGCGGAGCCAACTCCTACAATGAGCAGTTCTTC.

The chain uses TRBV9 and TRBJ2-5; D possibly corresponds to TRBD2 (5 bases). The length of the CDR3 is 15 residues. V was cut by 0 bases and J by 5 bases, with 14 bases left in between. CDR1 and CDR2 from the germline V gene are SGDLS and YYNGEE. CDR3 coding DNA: TGTGCCAGCAGCGTAGCCGTCGGGGAGTGGGAGACCCAGTACTTC. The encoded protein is CASSVAVGEWETQYF.

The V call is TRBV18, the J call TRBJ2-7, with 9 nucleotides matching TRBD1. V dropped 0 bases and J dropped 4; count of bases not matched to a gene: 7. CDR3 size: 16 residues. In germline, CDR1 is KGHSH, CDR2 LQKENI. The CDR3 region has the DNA TGTGCCAGCTCACCACCGTTGGGACAGGGACAATACGAGCAGTACTTC. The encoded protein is CASSPPLGQGQYEQYF.

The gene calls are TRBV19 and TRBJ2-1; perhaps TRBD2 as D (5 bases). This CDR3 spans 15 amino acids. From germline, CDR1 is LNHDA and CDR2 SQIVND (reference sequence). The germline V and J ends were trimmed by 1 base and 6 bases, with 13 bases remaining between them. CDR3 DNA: TGTGCCAGTAGTATAGGTCTAGCCGCCCGCAATGAGCAGTTCTTC. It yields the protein CASSIGLAARNEQFF. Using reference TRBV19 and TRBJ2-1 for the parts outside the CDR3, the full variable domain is DGGITQSPKYLFRKEGQNVTLSCEQNLNHDAMYWYRQDPGQGLRLIYYSQIVNDFQKGDIAEGYSVSREKKESFPLTVTSAQKNPTAFYLCASSIGLAARNEQFFGPGTRLTVL.

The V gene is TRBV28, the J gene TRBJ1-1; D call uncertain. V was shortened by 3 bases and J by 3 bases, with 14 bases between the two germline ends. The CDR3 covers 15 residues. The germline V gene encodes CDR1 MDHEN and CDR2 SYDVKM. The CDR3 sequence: CASSLPTASDTEAFF. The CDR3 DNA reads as TGTGCCAGCAGTTTGCCTACAGCGTCGGACACTGAAGCTTTCTTT.

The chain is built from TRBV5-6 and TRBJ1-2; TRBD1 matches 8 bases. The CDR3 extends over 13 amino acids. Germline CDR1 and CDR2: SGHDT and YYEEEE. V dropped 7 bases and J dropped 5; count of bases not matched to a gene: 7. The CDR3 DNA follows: TGTGCCAGCTCGGACAGGGCCGTATATGGCTACACCTTC. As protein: CASSDRAVYGYTF.

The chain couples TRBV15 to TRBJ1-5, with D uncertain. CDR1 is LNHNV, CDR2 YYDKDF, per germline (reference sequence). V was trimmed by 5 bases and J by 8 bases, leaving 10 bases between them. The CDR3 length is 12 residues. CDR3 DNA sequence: TGTGCCACCAGCTATCACTCGGAGCCCCAGCATTTT. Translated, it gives CATSYHSEPQHF.

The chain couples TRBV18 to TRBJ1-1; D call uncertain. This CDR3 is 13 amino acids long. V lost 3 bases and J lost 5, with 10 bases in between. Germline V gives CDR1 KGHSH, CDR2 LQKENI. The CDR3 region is CASSPGQRTEAFF. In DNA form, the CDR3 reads TGTGCCAGCTCACCGGGTCAAAGGACTGAAGCTTTCTTT.

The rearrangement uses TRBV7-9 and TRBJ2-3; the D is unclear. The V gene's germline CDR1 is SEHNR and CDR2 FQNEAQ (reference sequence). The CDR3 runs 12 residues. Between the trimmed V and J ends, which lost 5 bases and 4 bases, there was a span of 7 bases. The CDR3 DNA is TGTGCCAGCAGCCCCGTTGCAGATACGCAGTATTTT. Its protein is CASSPVADTQYF.

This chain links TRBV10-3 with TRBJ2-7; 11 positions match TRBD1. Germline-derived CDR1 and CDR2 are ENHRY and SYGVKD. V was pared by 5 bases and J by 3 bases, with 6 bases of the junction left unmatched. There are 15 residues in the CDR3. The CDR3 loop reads CAISPAGTGGYEQYF. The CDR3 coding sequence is TGTGCCATCAGTCCTGCCGGGACAGGGGGCTACGAGCAGTACTTC.

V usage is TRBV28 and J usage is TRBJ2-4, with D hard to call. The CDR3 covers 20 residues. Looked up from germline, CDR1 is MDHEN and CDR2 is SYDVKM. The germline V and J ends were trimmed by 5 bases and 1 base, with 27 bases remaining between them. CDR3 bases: TGTGCCAGCAGTGCAGACCGTATCTGGGTTGGTATCCGGGCCAAAAACATTCAGTACTTC. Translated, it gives CASSADRIWVGIRAKNIQYF.

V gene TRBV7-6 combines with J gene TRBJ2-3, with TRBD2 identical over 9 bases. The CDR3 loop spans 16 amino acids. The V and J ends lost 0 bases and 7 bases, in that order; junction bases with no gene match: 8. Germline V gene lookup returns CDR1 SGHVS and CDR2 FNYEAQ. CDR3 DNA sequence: TGTGCCAGCAGCTTAGCGAGCGGGGGGCTTACATATACGCAGTATTTT. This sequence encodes CASSLASGGLTYTQYF.

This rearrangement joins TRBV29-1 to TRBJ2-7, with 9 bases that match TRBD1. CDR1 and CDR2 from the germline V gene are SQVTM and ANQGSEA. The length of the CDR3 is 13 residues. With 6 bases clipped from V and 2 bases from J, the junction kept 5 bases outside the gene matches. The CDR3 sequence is CSVPGQGPYEQYF. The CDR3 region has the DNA TGCAGCGTACCGGGACAGGGTCCCTACGAGCAGTACTTC.

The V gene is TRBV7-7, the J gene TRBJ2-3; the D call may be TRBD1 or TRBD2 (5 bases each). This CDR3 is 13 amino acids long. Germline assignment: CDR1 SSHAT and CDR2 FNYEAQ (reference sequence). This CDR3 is CARPGRPGNTQYF. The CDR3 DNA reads TGTGCTAGACCGGGGCGCCCCGGGAATACGCAGTATTTT.

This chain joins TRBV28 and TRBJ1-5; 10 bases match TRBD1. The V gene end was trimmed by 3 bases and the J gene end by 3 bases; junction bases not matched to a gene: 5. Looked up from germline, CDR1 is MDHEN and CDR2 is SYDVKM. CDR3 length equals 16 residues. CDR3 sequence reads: CASSLRTGGNNQPQHF. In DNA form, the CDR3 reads TGTGCCAGCAGTTTGAGGACAGGGGGTAACAATCAGCCCCAGCATTTT.